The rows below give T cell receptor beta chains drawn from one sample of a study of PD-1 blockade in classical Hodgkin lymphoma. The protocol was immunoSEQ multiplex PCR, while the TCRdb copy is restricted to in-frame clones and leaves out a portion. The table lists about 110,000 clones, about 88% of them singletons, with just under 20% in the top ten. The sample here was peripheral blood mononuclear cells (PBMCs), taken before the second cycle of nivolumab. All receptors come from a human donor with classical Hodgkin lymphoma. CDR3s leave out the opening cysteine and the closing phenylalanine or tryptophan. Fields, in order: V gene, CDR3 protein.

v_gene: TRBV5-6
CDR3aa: ASSLRGTHSGNTIY

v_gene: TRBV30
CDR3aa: AWSVADYEQY

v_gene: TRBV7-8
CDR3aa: ASSSSGTSGYEQY

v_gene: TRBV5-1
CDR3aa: ASSPGTGAQPQH

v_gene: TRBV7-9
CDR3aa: ASSLVDMVSF

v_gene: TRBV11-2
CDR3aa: ASSFDSEAF

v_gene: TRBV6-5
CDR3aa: ASSSGGDGYT

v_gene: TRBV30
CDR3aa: AWSHRVGYT

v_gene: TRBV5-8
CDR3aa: ASSFQGRTNYGYT

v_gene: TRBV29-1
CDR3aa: SVVGTPDGTDTQY

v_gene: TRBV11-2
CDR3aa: ASSLVGPYSNQPQH

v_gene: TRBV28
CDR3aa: ASRTTNYGYT

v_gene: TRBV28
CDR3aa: ASSLDSWGHEQY

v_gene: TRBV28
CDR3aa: ASSLALADSYPYTGELF

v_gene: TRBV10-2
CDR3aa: ASSESVYWVNTEAF

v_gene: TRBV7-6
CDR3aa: ASSSGLADPYEQY

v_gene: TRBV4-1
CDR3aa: ASSKTLLSDTQY

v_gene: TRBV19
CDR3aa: ASSLMEWNRRHYGYT

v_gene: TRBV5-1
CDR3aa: ASSLDRVVAEQF

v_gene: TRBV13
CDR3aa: ASSLGLRWEQY

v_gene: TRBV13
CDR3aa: ASSADRDSGNTIY

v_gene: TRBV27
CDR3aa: ASSFAQGGQPQH

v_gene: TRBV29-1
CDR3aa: SVEGGSGRNSYNEQF

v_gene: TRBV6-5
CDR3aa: ASSTTLLGDEQY

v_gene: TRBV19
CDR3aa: ASSTLGQGRNQPQH

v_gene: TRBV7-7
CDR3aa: ASSSVIEPYEQY

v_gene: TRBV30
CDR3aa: AWSSEGLNQPQH

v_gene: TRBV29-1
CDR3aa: SVDGVGARGTEAF

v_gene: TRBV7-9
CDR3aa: ASSLAPLLGGGGYT

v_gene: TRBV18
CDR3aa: ASSGTRAGETQY

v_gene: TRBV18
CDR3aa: ASSLQVPWYKVEVHEQY

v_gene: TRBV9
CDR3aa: ASSEWTGDGYGYT

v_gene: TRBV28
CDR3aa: ASSRTTSGSSYEQY